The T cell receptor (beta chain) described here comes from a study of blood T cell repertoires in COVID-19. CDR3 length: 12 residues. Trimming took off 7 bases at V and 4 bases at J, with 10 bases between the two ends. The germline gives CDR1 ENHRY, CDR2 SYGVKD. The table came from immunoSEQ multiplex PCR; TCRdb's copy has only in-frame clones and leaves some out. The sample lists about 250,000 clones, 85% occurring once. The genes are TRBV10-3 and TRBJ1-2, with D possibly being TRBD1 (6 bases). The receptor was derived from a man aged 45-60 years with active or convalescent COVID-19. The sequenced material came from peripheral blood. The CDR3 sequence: CAITEGGYGYTF. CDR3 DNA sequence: TGTGCCATCACAGAAGGGGGCTATGGCTACACCTTC.